The T cell receptor beta chain under discussion was sequenced for a study of response to subunit inactivated influenza vaccine. This clonotype was recorded a few times. The CDR3 covers 14 residues. J lost 6 bases, V lost 4 bases, and 7 bases had no gene match. Germline CDR1 reads SGHDN; CDR2 reads FVKESK. TCRdb reprocessed the RT-PCR reads via MiXCR and lists one record per CDR3 protein. The sample has about 570,000 distinct CDR3 sequences; approximately 10% are singletons. The same specimen was also included in a second study, on T cells expressing NK-cell markers. That paper states: The TCR beta cDNA came from 5'RACE template switching with UMIs.

Sequenced material: PBMCs from blood, taken on the day of vaccination. This receptor was taken from a man in his fifties who received an inactivated influenza vaccine. The V gene is TRBV14, the J gene TRBJ2-3, with 7 bases that match TRBD2. CDR3 sequence reads: CASSPLAAWDTQYF. The CDR3 coding sequence is TGTGCCAGCAGCCCCCTAGCGGCCTGGGATACGCAGTATTTT.